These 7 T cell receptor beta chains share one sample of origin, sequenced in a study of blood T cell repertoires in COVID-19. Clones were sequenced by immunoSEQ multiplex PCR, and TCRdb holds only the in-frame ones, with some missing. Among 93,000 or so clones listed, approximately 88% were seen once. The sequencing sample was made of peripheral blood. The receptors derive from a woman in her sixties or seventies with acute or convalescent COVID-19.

As DNA, the CDR3 is TGCGCCAGCAGCACCGGCCACAGCCAACCCAACATTCAGTACTTC. The encoded protein is CASSTGHSQPNIQYF. The chain links TRBV5-1 to TRBJ2-4; D is ambiguous. Trimming shortened V by 4 bases and J by 7 bases, and 18 bases separated the two germline ends. The germline gives CDR1 SGHRS, CDR2 YFSETQ. The CDR3 runs to 15 residues.

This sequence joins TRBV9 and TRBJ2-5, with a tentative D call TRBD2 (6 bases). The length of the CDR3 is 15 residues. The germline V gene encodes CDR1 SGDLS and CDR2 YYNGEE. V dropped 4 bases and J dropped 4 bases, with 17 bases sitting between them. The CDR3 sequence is CASSPRGQGGETQYF. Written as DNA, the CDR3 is TGTGCCAGCAGCCCCCGAGGTCAGGGAGGAGAGACCCAGTACTTC.

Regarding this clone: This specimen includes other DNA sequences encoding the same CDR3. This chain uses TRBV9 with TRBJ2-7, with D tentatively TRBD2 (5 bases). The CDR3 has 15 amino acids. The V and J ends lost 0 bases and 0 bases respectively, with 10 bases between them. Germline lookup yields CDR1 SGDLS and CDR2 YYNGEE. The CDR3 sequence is CASSVGSGSSYEQYF. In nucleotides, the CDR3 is TGTGCCAGCAGCGTAGGGAGCGGAAGCTCCTACGAGCAGTACTTC.

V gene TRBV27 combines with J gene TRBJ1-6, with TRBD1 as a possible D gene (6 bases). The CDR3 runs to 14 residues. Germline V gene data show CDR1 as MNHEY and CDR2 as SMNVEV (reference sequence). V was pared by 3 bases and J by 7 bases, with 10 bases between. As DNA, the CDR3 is TGTGCCAGCAGTTTGGGGGGGCTAAATTCACCCCTCCACTTT. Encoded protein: CASSLGGLNSPLHF.

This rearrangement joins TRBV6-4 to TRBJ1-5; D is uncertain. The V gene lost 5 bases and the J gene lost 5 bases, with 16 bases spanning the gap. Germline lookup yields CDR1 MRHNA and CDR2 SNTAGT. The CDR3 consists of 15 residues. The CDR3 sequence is CASSFNSGRDQPQHF. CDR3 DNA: TGTGCCAGCAGTTTCAACAGCGGCCGGGATCAGCCCCAGCATTTT.

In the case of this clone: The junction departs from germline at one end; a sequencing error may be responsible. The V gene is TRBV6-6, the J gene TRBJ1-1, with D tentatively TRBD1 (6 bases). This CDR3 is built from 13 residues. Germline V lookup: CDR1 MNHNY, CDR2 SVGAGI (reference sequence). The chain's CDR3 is CASKGGGNTEAFF. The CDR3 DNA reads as TGTGCTAGCAAGGGGGGGGGAAACACTGAAGCTTTCTTT.

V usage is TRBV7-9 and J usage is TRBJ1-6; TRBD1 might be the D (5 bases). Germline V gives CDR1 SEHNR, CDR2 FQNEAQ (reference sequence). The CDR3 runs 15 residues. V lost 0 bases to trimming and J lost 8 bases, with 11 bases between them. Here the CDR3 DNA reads TGTGCCAGCAGCTTAGCGCAGGGCCTCCATTCACCCCTCCACTTT. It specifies CASSLAQGLHSPLHF.